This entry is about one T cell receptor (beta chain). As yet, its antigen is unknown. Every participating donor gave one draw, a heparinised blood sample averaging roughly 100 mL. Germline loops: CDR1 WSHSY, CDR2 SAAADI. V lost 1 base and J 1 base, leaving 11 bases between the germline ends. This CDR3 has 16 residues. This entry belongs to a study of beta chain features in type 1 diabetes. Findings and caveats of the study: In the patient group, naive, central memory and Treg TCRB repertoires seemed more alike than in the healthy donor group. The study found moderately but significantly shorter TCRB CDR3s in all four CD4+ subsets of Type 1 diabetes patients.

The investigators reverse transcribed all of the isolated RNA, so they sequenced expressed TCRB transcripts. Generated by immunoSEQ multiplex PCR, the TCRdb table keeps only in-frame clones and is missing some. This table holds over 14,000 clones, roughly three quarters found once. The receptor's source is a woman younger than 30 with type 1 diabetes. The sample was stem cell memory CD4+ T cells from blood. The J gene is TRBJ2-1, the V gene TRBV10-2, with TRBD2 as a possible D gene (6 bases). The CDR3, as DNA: TGCGCCAGCAGTGAGTTGCGGGGAGGATCCTACAATGAGCAGTTCTTC. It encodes CASSELRGGSYNEQFF.